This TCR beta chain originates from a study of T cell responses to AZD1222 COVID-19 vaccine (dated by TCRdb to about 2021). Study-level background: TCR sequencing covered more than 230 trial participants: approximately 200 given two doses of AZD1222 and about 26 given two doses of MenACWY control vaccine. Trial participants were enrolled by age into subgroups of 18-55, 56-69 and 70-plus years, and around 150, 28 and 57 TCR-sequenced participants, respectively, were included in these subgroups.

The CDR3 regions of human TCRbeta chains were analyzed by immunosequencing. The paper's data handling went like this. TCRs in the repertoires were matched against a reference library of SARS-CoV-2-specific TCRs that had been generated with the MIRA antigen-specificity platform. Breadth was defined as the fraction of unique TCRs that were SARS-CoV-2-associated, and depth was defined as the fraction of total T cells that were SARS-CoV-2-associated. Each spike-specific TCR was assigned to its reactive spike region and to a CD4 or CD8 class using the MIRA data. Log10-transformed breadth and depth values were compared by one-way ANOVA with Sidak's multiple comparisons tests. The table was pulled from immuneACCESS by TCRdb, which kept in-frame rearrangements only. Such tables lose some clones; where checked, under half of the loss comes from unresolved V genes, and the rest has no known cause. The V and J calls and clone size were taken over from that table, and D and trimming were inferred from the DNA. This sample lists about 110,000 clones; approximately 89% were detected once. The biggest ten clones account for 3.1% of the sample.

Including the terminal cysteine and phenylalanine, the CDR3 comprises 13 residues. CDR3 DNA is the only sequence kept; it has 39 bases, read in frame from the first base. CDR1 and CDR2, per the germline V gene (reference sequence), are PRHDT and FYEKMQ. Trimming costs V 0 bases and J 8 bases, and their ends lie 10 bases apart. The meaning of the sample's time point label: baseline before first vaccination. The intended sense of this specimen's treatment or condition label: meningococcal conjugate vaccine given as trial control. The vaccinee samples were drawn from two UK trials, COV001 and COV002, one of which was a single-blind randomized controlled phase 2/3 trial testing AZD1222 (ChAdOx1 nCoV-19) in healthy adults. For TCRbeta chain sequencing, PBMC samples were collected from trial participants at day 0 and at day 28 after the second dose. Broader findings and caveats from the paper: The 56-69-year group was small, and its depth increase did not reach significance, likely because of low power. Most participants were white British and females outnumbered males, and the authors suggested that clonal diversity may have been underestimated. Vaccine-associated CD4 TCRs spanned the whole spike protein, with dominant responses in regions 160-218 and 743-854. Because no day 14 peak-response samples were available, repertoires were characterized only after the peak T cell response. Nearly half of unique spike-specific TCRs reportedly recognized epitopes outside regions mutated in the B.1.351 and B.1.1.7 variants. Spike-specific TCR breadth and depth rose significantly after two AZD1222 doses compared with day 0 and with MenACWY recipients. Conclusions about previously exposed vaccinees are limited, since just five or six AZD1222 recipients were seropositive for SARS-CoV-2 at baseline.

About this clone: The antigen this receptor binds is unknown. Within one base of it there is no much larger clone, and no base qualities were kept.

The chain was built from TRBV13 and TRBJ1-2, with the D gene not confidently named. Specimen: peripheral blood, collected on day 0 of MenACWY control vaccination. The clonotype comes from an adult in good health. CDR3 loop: CASSLGSIGGYTF. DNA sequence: TGTGCCAGCAGCTTAGGGAGTATAGGCGGCTACACCTTC.